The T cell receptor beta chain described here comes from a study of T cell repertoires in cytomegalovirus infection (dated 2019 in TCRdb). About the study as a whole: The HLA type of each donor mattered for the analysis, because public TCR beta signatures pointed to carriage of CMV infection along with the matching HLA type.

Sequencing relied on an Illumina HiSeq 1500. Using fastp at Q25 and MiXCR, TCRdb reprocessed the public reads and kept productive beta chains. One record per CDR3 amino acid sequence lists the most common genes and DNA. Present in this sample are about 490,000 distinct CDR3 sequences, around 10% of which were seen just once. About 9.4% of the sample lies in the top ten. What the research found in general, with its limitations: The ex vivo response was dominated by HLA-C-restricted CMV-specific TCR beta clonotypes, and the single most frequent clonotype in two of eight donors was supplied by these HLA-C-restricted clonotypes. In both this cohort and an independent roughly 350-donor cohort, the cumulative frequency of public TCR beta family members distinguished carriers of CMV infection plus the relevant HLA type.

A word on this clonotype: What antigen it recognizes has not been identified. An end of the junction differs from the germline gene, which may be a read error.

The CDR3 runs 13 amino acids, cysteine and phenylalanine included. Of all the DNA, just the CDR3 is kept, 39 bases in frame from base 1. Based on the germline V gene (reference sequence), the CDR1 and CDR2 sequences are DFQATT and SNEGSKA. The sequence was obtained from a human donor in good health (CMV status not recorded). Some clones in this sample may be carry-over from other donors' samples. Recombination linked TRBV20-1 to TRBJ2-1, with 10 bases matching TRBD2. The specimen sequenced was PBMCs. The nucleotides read TGTGGCGCTAGCGGGAGCTCCTACAATGAGCAGTTCTTC. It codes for CGASGSSYNEQFF.